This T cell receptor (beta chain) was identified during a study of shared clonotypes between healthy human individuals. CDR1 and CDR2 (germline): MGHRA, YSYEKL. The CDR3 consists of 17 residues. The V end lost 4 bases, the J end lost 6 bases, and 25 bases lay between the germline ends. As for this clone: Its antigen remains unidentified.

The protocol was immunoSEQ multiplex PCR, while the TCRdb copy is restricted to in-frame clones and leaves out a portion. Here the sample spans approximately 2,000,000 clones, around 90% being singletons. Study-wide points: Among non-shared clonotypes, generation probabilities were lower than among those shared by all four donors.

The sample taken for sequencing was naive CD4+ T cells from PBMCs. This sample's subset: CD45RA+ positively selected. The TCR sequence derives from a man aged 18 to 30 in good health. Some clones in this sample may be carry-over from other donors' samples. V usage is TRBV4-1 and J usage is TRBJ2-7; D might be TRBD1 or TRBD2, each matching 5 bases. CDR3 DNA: TGCGCCAGCAGCCGAGGAGATCTCGGGACGGCTAGGAGCGAGCAGTACTTC. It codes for CASSRGDLGTARSEQYF.